One and the same sample provided the 28 T cell receptor beta chains below, sequenced in a study of glioma-infiltrating T cells. Using RNA template, CDR3s of TCR alpha and beta were amplified with iRepertoire arm-PCR. TCRdb called the multiplex PCR reads again in MiXCR, with one record for every CDR3 protein. The repertoire holds fewer than 200,000 distinct CDR3 sequences, with 32% as singletons. Input material: glioma tissue, nonneoplastic brain tissue, or PBMCs (not recorded which). All receptors derive from a human donor with low-grade glioma or glioblastoma, undergoing nonglioma brain surgery, or in good health (not recorded which).

This clonotype was seen only a few times. V and J are TRBV18 and TRBJ1-2; D gene uncertain. From germline, CDR1 is KGHSH and CDR2 LQKENI. The germline V and J ends were trimmed by 3 bases and 8 bases, with 19 bases remaining between them. The length of the CDR3 is 15 residues. The CDR3 DNA is TGTGCCAGCTCACCCCCCCTTAAGCACCTTGGAGGCTACACCTTC. This sequence encodes CASSPPLKHLGGYTF.

This clonotype was recorded at least ten times. V gene TRBV5-4 combines with J gene TRBJ2-3, with D perhaps TRBD1 (6 bases). The CDR3 extends over 14 amino acids. V gave up 4 bases and J gave up 0 bases, with 9 bases separating them. CDR1 is SGHNT, CDR2 YYREEE, per germline (reference sequence). CDR3 nucleotides: TGTGCCAGCAGCCGCAGGGGAAGCACAGATACGCAGTATTTT. This translates into CASSRRGSTDTQYF.

Remarks on this clonotype: The junction does not match germline at one end; this may be a read error. This chain uses TRBV20-1 with TRBJ2-7, with D perhaps TRBD2 (6 bases). CDR1 and CDR2 (germline): DFQATT, SNEGSKA (reference sequence). The CDR3 has 16 amino acids. As DNA, the CDR3 is TGCAATGCTAGAGGGCGGAGTGGGAGGACCCCCTACGAGCAGTACTTC. It specifies CNARGRSGRTPYEQYF.

V gene TRBV7-9 combines with J gene TRBJ1-2; D is perhaps TRBD1 (6 bases). CDR1 is SEHNR, CDR2 FQNEAQ, per germline (reference sequence). CDR3 length equals 15 residues. The V end was cut by 4 bases, the J end by 5 bases, with 17 bases between. The DNA for the CDR3 is TGTGCCAGCAGCTCCCGTTTGAAGCAGGGGTATGGCTACACCTTC. Translation: CASSSRLKQGYGYTF.

The CDR3 reads CASSGRRAGGQNEARSGYNEQFF. CDR3 DNA: TGTGCCAGCAGTGGCAGAAGGGCGGGAGGCCAAAACGAAGCAAGGAGTGGCTACAATGAGCAGTTCTTC. The chain couples TRBV2 to TRBJ2-1, with 8 bases aligning to TRBD2. Per the germline V gene, CDR1 is SNHLY and CDR2 is FYNNEI. The CDR3 is 23 residues long. The V and J ends lost 4 bases and 3 bases, in that order; junction bases with no gene match: 29.

CDR3 DNA: TGCAGTGCCACAGACGATCCCTGCATCTATGAGCAGTTCTTC. Translation: CSATDDPCIYEQFF. The V and J genes are TRBV20-1 and TRBJ2-1; D is unresolved. This CDR3 spans 14 amino acids. Deletions cut 6 bases from V and 8 bases from J, with 20 bases between. CDR1 is DFQATT and CDR2 is SNEGSKA in the germline V gene (reference sequence).

Ten or more counts support this clonotype. V and J are TRBV20-1 and TRBJ2-5; 10 nucleotides align to TRBD2. The CDR3 runs 14 residues. The junction had 7 bases not matched to a gene; V was cut back by 5 bases and J by 4 bases. CDR1 DFQATT and CDR2 SNEGSKA come from the germline V gene (reference sequence). The CDR3 nucleotides read TGCAGTGCTCTCCGGACTAGCGGAAGAGAGACCCAGTACTTC. Amino acids: CSALRTSGRETQYF.

In regard to this clonotype: The conserved final phenylalanine or tryptophan is absent from the CDR3, which likely points to a read error. For the CDR3, the DNA is TGTGCCAGTAGTATTGGGCCCAGGGACGACTATGGCTACACCCTC. It encodes CASSIGPRDDYGYTL. V and J are TRBV19 and TRBJ1-2, with TRBD1 as a possible D gene (5 bases). V was cut by 3 bases and J by 3 bases, with 14 bases left in between. Germline assignment: CDR1 LNHDA and CDR2 SQIVND (reference sequence). This CDR3 spans 15 amino acids.

This clonotype showed up many times. The J gene is TRBJ1-5, the V gene TRBV29-1; D is undetermined. There are 13 residues in the CDR3. Trimming removed 4 bases from V and 0 bases from J, with 7 bases in between. Germline lookup yields CDR1 SQVTM and CDR2 ANQGSEA. CDR3 sequence: CSVGEYSNQPQHF. The DNA for the CDR3 is TGCAGCGTTGGGGAGTATAGCAATCAGCCCCAGCATTTT.

At least ten counts were recorded for this clonotype. The rearrangement uses TRBV4-3 and TRBJ1-2; D is perhaps TRBD1 (6 bases). Germline CDR1 is LGHNA and CDR2 is YSLEER. This CDR3 contains 16 residues. Trimming stripped 4 bases from V and 4 bases from J, with 19 bases between. CDR3 in amino acids: CASSLSAGAEGYGYTF. CDR3 coding DNA: TGCGCCAGCAGCCTTAGCGCGGGGGCGGAGGGCTATGGCTACACCTTC.

This clonotype has at least ten counts. Relative to the germline gene, one junction end is altered; a read error may explain this. The rearrangement uses TRBV7-9 and TRBJ1-1; TRBD1 might be the D (5 bases). Germline V gene sequence: CDR1 SEHNR, CDR2 FQNEAQ (reference sequence). The CDR3 runs to 9 residues. CDR3: CASSSSPGF. The CDR3, as DNA: TGTGCCAGCAGCTCCTCTCCAGGGTTT.

V and J are TRBV15 and TRBJ2-3, with D possibly called TRBD1 or TRBD2 (5 bases each). The CDR3 totals 13 residues. Per the germline V gene, CDR1 is LNHNV and CDR2 is YYDKDF (reference sequence). V lost 2 bases and J lost 11, with 14 bases in between. The CDR3 coding sequence is TGTGCCACCAGCAGATCCGGGACCCCGAGGCAGTATTTT. Translating gives CATSRSGTPRQYF.

This clonotype was counted a few times. The rearrangement uses TRBV29-1 and TRBJ2-3, with a weak D call TRBD2 (5 bases). CDR1 and CDR2 from the germline V gene are SQVTM and ANQGSEA. The CDR3 length is 11 residues. With 4 bases removed from V and 8 bases from J, the gap between germline ends came to 10 bases. The CDR3 sequence is CSVAGIGTQYF. CDR3 bases: TGCAGCGTTGCCGGGATTGGTACGCAGTATTTT.

Worth noting for this clonotype: Since a much larger clone is just one base distant, this may be a read error. CDR3 bases: TGCAGTGCTAGAGGAGAGCTATTTAGCTACGAGCAGTACTTC. Protein product: CSARGELFSYEQYF. This chain joins TRBV20-1 and TRBJ2-7; D remains unclear. Germline lookup yields CDR1 DFQATT and CDR2 SNEGSKA (reference sequence). V lost 1 base and J lost 3, with 13 bases in between. The CDR3 totals 14 residues.

The chain has TRBV20-1 and TRBJ2-5; 7 bases agree with TRBD2. With 6 bases clipped from V and 10 bases from J, the junction kept 14 bases outside the gene matches. The CDR3 runs 13 residues. The germline CDR1 and CDR2 sequences are DFQATT and SNEGSKA (reference sequence). This CDR3 reads CSATGLADIDQYF. The CDR3, as DNA: TGCAGTGCCACTGGGCTAGCGGACATAGACCAGTACTTC.

There are a few counts of this clonotype. The chain recombines TRBV13 with TRBJ2-1, with 7 bases matching TRBD1. The CDR3 contains 15 residues. Germline loops: CDR1 PRHDT, CDR2 FYEKMQ (reference sequence). Trimming removed 1 base from V and 7 bases from J; junction bases left unmatched: 7. This CDR3 reads CASSLEGQDTNEQFF. CDR3 in DNA: TGTGCCAGCAGCTTAGAAGGACAGGATACAAATGAGCAGTTCTTC.

V and J are TRBV6-1 and TRBJ2-7; 10 bases are a match to TRBD2. Germline trimming cut 11 bases from V and 6 bases from J; bases unmatched to any gene: 10. CDR3 length: 13 amino acids. The germline CDR1 and CDR2 sequences are MNHNS and SASEGT. This CDR3 is CAAIAGGSGEQYF. In nucleotides, the CDR3 is TGTGCCGCCATAGCGGGAGGTTCGGGCGAGCAGTACTTC.

Turning to this clonotype: A much more abundant neighbour one base away suggests this may be a read error. The chain combines TRBV19 with TRBJ2-1; perhaps TRBD2 as D (5 bases). V was trimmed by 3 bases and J by 5 bases, leaving 14 bases between them. In germline, CDR1 is LNHDA, CDR2 SQIVND (reference sequence). This CDR3 is 15 amino acids long. The CDR3 DNA sequence: TGTGCCAGTAGTATGATAGAGGGAGCAAACAATGAGCAGTTCTTC. This codes for CASSMIEGANNEQFF.

This clonotype was seen more than once but under ten times. Given a much more abundant clone one base away, this may be a read error. This chain uses TRBV6-2 or TRBV6-3 with TRBJ1-2; 8 nucleotides match TRBD1. Germline V gives CDR1 MNHEY, CDR2 SVGEGT. The CDR3 loop spans 15 amino acids. V was clipped by 2 bases and J by 4 bases; unmatched bases: 6. The DNA of the CDR3 is TGTGCCAGCAGTTACGGACAGGGACTGAGCTATGGCTACACCTTC. It codes for CASSYGQGLSYGYTF.

This clonotype was recorded at least ten times. The chain carries TRBV7-2 and TRBJ1-1; maybe TRBD1 (5 bases). Trimming took off 7 bases at V and 4 bases at J, with 13 bases between the two ends. The CDR3 has 13 amino acids. Germline V gene sequence: CDR1 SGHTA, CDR2 FQGNSA. CDR3 DNA sequence: TGTGCCAGCAAGGTTATGGGGGGCACTGAAGCTTTCTTT. Translated, it gives CASKVMGGTEAFF.

The gene calls are TRBV12-3 or TRBV12-4 and TRBJ2-1; D is ambiguous. The CDR3 consists of 11 residues. The V and J ends lost 2 bases and 10 bases respectively, with 6 bases between them. DNA of the CDR3: TGTGCCAGCAGTTTATGGGCCGAGCAGTTCTTC. It codes for CASSLWAEQFF.

This clonotype was observed at least ten times. The CDR3 bases are TGTGCCAGCAGTGACGGAGGTGGAGAGCTGTTTTTT. Translation: CASSDGGGELFF. The V and J genes are TRBV25-1 and TRBJ2-2; TRBD2 might be the D (5 bases). CDR1 MGHDK and CDR2 SYGVNS come from the germline V gene. This CDR3 region has 12 residues. Trimming left V 3 bases short and J 11 bases short, with 10 bases between.

Details on this clonotype: This may stem from a read error, because a much larger clone lies one nucleotide away. The rearrangement uses TRBV4-1 and TRBJ2-1; TRBD2 matches at 7 bases. The CDR3 loop spans 16 amino acids. CDR1 and CDR2 from the germline V gene are MGHRA and YSYEKL. The CDR3 DNA reads TGCGCCAGCAGCCAAGATCCAGCGGGGTACTACAATGAGCAGCTCTTC. Translation: CASSQDPAGYYNEQLF.

As concerns this clonotype: One end of the junction is discordant with germline, which a read error may explain. This chain joins TRBV6-1 and TRBJ2-7; 9 nucleotides agree with TRBD2. This CDR3 comprises 15 residues. Germline-derived CDR1 and CDR2 are MNHNS and SASEGT. CDR3 loop: CASSENSGSSYEQCF. The CDR3 bases are TGTGCCAGCAGTGAGAATAGCGGGAGCTCCTACGAGCAGTGCTTC.

At least ten counts were recorded for this clonotype. V is TRBV18 and J is TRBJ2-3, with TRBD1 matching 7 bases. Germline V CDR1 and CDR2: KGHSH, LQKENI. The CDR3 is 16 residues long. J was trimmed by 1 base and V by 4 bases; bases with no gene match: 8. For the CDR3, the DNA is TGTGCCAGCTCACTTGTAGCAGGGGGAGGCACAGATACGCAGTATTTT. It translates to CASSLVAGGGTDTQYF.

At least ten counts were recorded for this clonotype. This chain connects TRBV4-1 to TRBJ2-1; a possible D gene is TRBD1 (5 bases). V was cut by 0 bases and J by 9 bases, with 12 bases left in between. The CDR3 is made up of 14 amino acids. CDR1 is MGHRA, CDR2 YSYEKL, per germline. Here the CDR3 DNA reads TGCGCCAGCAGCCAAGATTGGGCAGGGCCTGAGCAGTTCTTC. Translated: CASSQDWAGPEQFF.

V is TRBV10-3 and J is TRBJ1-1, with TRBD1 matching over 7 bases. Germline CDR1 ENHRY, CDR2 SYGVKD. V shed 2 bases, J shed 5 bases, and the junction held 5 bases outside the gene matches. The length of the CDR3 is 14 residues. CDR3 DNA sequence: TGTGCCATCAGTGAGGGAGGGGGCGGAACTGAAGCTTTCTTT. It yields the protein CAISEGGGGTEAFF.

The sample holds many counts of this clonotype. V is TRBV19 and J is TRBJ2-7, with 11 bases that match TRBD1. Germline CDR1 and CDR2: LNHDA and SQIVND (reference sequence). The trim removed 9 bases at V and 4 bases at J, leaving 8 bases unmatched. The CDR3 sequence is 14 residues long. The DNA of the CDR3 is TGTGCCAGCAGTCCGGGACAGGGGGGGTACGAGCAGTACTTC. This encodes CASSPGQGGYEQYF.